The T cell receptor beta chain described here comes from a study of vaccination effects on CD4 cells after COVID-19. Study as a whole: Either the BNT162b2 or mRNA-1273 vaccine was given to participants in two doses.

Study results and limitations: Marked clonal contraction was seen in infection- and vaccine-induced clones late after vaccination.

This clone is a singleton in its sample. The antigen remains unidentified. Prior to sequencing, the ViraFEST assay stimulated PBMC with viral peptide pools, which expanded the antigen-specific CD4+ T cells. Culture lasted about ten days before CD4+ T cell isolation. Nobody among the vaccine recipients had prior SARS-CoV-2 infection (nucleocapsid antibodies were negative). TCRdb's copy holds only in-frame clones and misses some; the assay was immunoSEQ multiplex PCR. The table records roughly 41,000 clones, approximately 80% of them present only once. Per germline, CDR1 SGHTA and CDR2 FQGNSA. Trimming cost V 0 bases and J 6 bases, with 9 bases left between them. This CDR3 spans 14 amino acids.

The sample in question was CD4+ T cells from PBMCs cultured with HCoV-NL63 spike peptides, obtained before COVID-19 vaccination. The clonotype comes from a human donor who received a COVID-19 vaccine. The gene calls are TRBV7-2 and TRBJ2-1; TRBD1 might be the D (6 bases). The CDR3 bases are TGTGCCAGCAGCTTAGCGTCCAGGGGCAATGAGCAGTTCTTC. Protein: CASSLASRGNEQFF.